This TCR beta chain was sequenced for a study of CD8+ T cells in alopecia areata. Study information: Dosing with tofacitinib proceeded for 6 to 18 months, followed by 6 months off drug.

Researchers took lesional scalp punch biopsies and peripheral blood from people who were alopecia areata patients. Overall study results and limits: Normal scalp showed lower clonality than lesional scalp, especially alopecia totalis/universalis.

Regarding this clone: Its specificity is unknown.

TCR sequencing used cDNA made by reverse transcription of extracted RNA. Libraries were prepared by immunoSEQ multiplex PCR; TCRdb keeps only in-frame clonotypes and omits some of them. The data contain about 12,000 clones, around 50% of them seen just once; the ten biggest clones take up 10% to 15%. This clonotype was sampled from a human donor with alopecia areata. Sequencing was done on a sample of skin.

CDR3 amino acids: CASSLVVGSSGYGYTF. The DNA of the CDR3 is TGCGCCAGCAGCTTGGTGGTCGGGAGTTCGGGCTATGGCTACACCTTC. The chain is built from TRBV5-1 and TRBJ1-2; D uncertain. CDR1 SGHRS and CDR2 YFSETQ come from the germline V gene. V was cut by 0 bases and J by 4 bases, with 16 bases left in between. This CDR3 contains 16 residues.